The source of this T cell receptor (beta chain) is a study of T cells of healthy individuals. This CDR3 region has 13 residues. V lost 0 bases, J lost 11 bases, and 10 bases lay in between. Germline-derived CDR1 and CDR2 are SGHTA and FQGNSA. From the 5' RACE reads, TCRdb called clonotypes with MiXCR, one entry per CDR3 protein. Altogether 65,000 to 95,000 distinct CDR3 sequences are present, about 5% being singletons, with the ten largest covering 7.5% to 9.5%. J is TRBJ2-2 and V is TRBV7-2, with D uncertain. The TCR sequence derives from a female donor in good health. The CDR3 DNA reads as TGTGCCAGCAGCTTAGCGTCGGCCCTTGAGCTGTTTTTT. Amino acid sequence: CASSLASALELFF.